This record concerns one T cell receptor (beta chain) sequence. Followed over time, Seattle patients had been enrolled while infection was active. The record originates from a study of blood T cell repertoires in COVID-19. Study at large: Samples of COVID-19 (acute and convalescent) were obtained from the United States, Italy and Spain. In each case, the material was cDNA or gDNA derived from T cells, B-cell-depleted T cells, or PBMCs.

Sequencing was performed with immunoSEQ multiplex PCR; in TCRdb, only in-frame clones are kept and a portion is missing. The data hold around 280,000 clones, with around nine tenths observed a single time. Germline trimming cut 6 bases from V and 8 bases from J; bases unmatched to any gene: 13. Germline CDR1 is SNHLY and CDR2 is FYNNEI. CDR3 length equals 16 residues. The sequence was collected from a woman aged 25 to 45 with COVID-19, enrolled during active disease. The sequenced sample consisted of peripheral blood. The genes are TRBV2 and TRBJ1-2, with TRBD1 identical over 12 bases. CDR3 protein: CASSAGTGGAGEGYTF. CDR3 in DNA: TGTGCCAGCAGCGCCGGGACAGGGGGCGCCGGTGAGGGCTACACCTTC. Combining the CDR3 with reference TRBV2 and TRBJ1-2 gives the whole variable domain EPEVTQTPSHQVTQMGQEVILRCVPISNHLYFYWYRQILGQKVEFLVSFYNNEISEKSEIFDDQFSVERPDGSNFTLKIRSTKLEDSAMYFCASSAGTGGAGEGYTFGSGTRLTVV.